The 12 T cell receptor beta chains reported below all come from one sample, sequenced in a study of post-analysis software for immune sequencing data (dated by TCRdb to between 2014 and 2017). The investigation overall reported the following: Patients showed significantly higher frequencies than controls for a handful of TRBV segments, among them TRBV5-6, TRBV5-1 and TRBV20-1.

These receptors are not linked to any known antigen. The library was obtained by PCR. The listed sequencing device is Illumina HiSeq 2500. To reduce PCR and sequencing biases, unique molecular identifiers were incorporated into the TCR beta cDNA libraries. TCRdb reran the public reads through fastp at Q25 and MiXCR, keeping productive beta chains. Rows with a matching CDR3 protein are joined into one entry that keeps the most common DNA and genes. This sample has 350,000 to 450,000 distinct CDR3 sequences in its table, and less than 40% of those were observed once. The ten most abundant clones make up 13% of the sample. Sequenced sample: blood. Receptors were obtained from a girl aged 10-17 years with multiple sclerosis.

CDR3 residues: CASSPGGGKGQYF. The CDR3 region has the DNA TGTGCCAGCAGCCCCGGCGGGGGGAAAGGGCAGTACTTC. The chain is built from TRBV7-9 and TRBJ2-7; 8 bases map to TRBD2. The V and J ends lost 5 bases and 9 bases, in that order; junction bases with no gene match: 9. This CDR3 comprises 13 residues. In germline, CDR1 is SEHNR, CDR2 FQNEAQ (reference sequence).

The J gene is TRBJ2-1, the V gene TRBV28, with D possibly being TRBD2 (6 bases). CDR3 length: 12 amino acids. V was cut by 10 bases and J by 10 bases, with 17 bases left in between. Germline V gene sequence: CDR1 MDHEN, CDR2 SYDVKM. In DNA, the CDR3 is TGTGCCATCCCGGGACTTTCGGGGGAGCAGTTCTTC. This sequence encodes CAIPGLSGEQFF.

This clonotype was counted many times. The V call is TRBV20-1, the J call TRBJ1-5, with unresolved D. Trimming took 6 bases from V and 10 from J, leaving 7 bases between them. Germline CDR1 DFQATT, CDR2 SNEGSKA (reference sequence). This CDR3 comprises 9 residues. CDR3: CSATSPQHF. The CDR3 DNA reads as TGCAGTGCGACCAGCCCCCAGCATTTT.

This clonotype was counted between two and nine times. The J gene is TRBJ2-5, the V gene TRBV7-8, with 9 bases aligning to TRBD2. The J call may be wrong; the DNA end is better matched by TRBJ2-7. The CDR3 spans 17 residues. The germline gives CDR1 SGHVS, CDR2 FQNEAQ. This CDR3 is CASSPGGGLAGSYEQYF. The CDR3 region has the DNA TGTGCCAGCAGCCCAGGGGGGGGGCTAGCGGGGTCCTACGAGCAGTACTTC.

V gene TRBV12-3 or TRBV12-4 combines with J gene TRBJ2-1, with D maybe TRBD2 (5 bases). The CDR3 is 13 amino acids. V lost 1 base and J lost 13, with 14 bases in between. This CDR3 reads CASSLVWGETQFF. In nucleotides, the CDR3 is TGTGCCAGCAGTTTAGTATGGGGAGAGACCCAGTTCTTC.

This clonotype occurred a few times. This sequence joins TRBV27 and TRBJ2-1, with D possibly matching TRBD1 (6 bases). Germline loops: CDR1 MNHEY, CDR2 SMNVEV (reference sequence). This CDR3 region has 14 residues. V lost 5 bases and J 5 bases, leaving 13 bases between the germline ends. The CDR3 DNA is TGTGCCAGCAGTCTAATCGGACAGCACAATGAGCAGTTCTTC. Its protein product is CASSLIGQHNEQFF.

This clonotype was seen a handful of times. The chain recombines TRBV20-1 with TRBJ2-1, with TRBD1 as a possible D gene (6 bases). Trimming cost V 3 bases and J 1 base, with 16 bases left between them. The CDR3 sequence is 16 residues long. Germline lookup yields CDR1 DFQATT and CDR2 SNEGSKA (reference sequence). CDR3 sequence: CSARVGATRSYNEQFF. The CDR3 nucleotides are TGCAGTGCTAGGGTGGGGGCGACGCGGTCCTACAATGAGCAGTTCTTC.

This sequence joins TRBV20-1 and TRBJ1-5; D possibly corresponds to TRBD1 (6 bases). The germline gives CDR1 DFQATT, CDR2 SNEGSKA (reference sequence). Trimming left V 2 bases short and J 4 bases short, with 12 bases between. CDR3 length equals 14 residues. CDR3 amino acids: CSARRDTQNQPQHF. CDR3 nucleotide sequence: TGCAGTGCTAGACGGGACACCCAAAATCAGCCCCAGCATTTT.

CDR3 coding DNA: TGTGCCAGCAGTCTCAACAGCTTCGACGGCGAGCAGTACTTC. As protein: CASSLNSFDGEQYF. The gene calls are TRBV12-3 or TRBV12-4 and TRBJ2-5, with D uncertain. TRBJ2-7 explains the end of the DNA better; the J call may be wrong. There are 14 residues in the CDR3.

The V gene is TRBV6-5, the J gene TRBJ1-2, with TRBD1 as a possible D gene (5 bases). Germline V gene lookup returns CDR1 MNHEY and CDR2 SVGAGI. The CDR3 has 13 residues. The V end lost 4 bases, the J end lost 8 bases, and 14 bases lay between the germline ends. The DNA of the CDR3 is TGTGCCAGCAGTTCAACCGGGACGCTGGGCTACACCTTC. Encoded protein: CASSSTGTLGYTF.

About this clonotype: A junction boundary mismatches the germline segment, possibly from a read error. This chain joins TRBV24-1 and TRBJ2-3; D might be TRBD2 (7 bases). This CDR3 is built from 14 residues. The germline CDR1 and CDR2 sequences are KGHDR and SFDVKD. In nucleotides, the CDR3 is TGTGCCACCAGTGACGGGGGGAGGACAGATGCGCAGTATTTT. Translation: CATSDGGRTDAQYF.

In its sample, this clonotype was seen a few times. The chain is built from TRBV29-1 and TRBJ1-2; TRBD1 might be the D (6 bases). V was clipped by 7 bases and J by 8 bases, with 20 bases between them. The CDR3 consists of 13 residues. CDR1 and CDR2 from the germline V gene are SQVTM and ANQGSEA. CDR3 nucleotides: TGCAGCGCTCAACCGACAGGTGGTTCGGGCTACACCTTC. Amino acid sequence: CSAQPTGGSGYTF.